Below are 10 T cell receptor beta chains sequenced from a single sample in a study of patients and donors after allogeneic stem cell transplantation. In TCRdb, the RT-PCR reads were re-called with MiXCR into one record per CDR3 protein. The sample lists 800,000 to 1,000,000 distinct CDR3 sequences, more than 15% occurring once. Sequencing used blood, either unsorted or a sorted T cell fraction (not recorded which). The receptors here all came from a human donor who was either an allogeneic HSCT recipient or a stem cell or donor lymphocyte infusion donor (not recorded which). It is not recorded whose cells these are; they may come from a transplant donor.

The chain recombines TRBV5-1 with TRBJ2-3; TRBD2 aligns across 11 bases. This CDR3 spans 15 amino acids. CDR1 and CDR2 (germline): SGHRS, YFSETQ. The junction had 7 bases not matched to a gene; V was cut back by 4 bases and J by 6 bases. The CDR3 DNA reads as TGCGCCAGCAGCCCTGCTCCTAGCGGGAGGGATACGCAGTATTTT. As protein: CASSPAPSGRDTQYF.

The DNA for the CDR3 is TGTGCCAGCGGACAGGCCCTAAAAGCCCACGCTGAAGCTTTCTTT. Encoded protein: CASGQALKAHAEAFF. The J gene is TRBJ1-1, the V gene TRBV12-3 or TRBV12-4; TRBD1 matches 7 bases. The CDR3 extends over 15 amino acids. The V gene end was trimmed by 8 bases and the J gene end by 6 bases; junction bases not matched to a gene: 15.

The chain uses TRBV18 and TRBJ2-7; 9 positions agree with TRBD1. The CDR3 spans 13 residues. Unmatched junction bases numbered 4, after V lost 8 bases and J lost 2 bases. CDR1 is KGHSH and CDR2 is LQKENI in the germline V gene. CDR3: CASTGQGTYEQYF. CDR3 DNA: TGTGCCAGCACGGGACAGGGCACCTACGAGCAGTACTTC.

This clonotype was picked up a small number of times. The chain recombines TRBV2 with TRBJ2-5; no clear D gene. This CDR3 has 14 amino acids. The germline V gene encodes CDR1 SNHLY and CDR2 FYNNEI. With 6 bases removed from V and 0 bases from J, the gap between germline ends came to 11 bases. The DNA for the CDR3 is TGTGCCAGCAGACCCCGGGTCAACCAAGAGACCCAGTACTTC. It is translated as CASRPRVNQETQYF.

This clonotype was counted between two and nine times. The chain recombines TRBV4-1 with TRBJ2-7, with TRBD1 matching over 9 bases. There are 16 residues in the CDR3. Per germline, CDR1 MGHRA and CDR2 YSYEKL. The junction had 6 bases not matched to a gene; V was cut back by 2 bases and J by 1 base. In DNA, the CDR3 is TGCGCCAGCAGCCAAATTTACGGGACAGGGTCCTACGAGCAGTACTTC. Translating it yields CASSQIYGTGSYEQYF.

The gene calls are TRBV12-3 or TRBV12-4 and TRBJ2-4, with 11 bases identical to TRBD2. The CDR3 totals 12 residues. Trimming cost V 10 bases and J 6 bases; bases outside gene matches: 2. The CDR3 reads CATGLAGNIQYF. CDR3 coding DNA: TGTGCCACTGGACTAGCGGGAAACATTCAGTACTTC.

This clonotype has more than one count but fewer than ten. The chain combines TRBV4-1 with TRBJ2-3; 8 nucleotides line up with TRBD2. CDR1 and CDR2 (germline): MGHRA, YSYEKL. J was trimmed by 2 bases and V by 3 bases; bases with no gene match: 7. The CDR3 has 16 residues. The CDR3 DNA reads TGCGCCAGCAGCCAGATTATAGGACTAGCCACAGATACGCAGTATTTT. This gives the protein CASSQIIGLATDTQYF.

Notes on this clonotype: Compared with germline, one end of the junction differs, possibly owing to a read error. The gene calls are TRBV7-9 and TRBJ2-3, with 8 nucleotides matching TRBD2. Germline loops: CDR1 SEHNR, CDR2 FQNEAQ (reference sequence). This CDR3 comprises 15 residues. The CDR3 region has the DNA TGTGGCAGCAGCACCAGGAGCGGGGGTGCAGATACGCAGTATTTT. It translates to CGSSTRSGGADTQYF.

This clonotype was picked up a small number of times. The chain recombines TRBV4-3 with TRBJ2-4; D is ambiguous. The germline V gene encodes CDR1 LGHNA and CDR2 YSLEER. Trimming took 1 base from V and 7 from J, leaving 14 bases between them. This CDR3 region has 15 residues. CDR3 amino acids: CASSQGSGRDNIQYF. DNA of the CDR3: TGCGCCAGCAGCCAAGGGTCAGGTAGAGATAACATTCAGTACTTC.

This clonotype was picked up a small number of times. The rearrangement joins TRBV24-1 to TRBJ2-1; tentatively, D is TRBD2 (5 bases). V was pared by 0 bases and J by 8 bases, with 7 bases between. Looked up from germline, CDR1 is KGHDR and CDR2 is SFDVKD. This CDR3 has 13 residues. The CDR3 loop reads CATSDLYGDEQFF. The CDR3 DNA reads as TGTGCCACCAGTGATTTGTACGGGGATGAGCAGTTCTTC.